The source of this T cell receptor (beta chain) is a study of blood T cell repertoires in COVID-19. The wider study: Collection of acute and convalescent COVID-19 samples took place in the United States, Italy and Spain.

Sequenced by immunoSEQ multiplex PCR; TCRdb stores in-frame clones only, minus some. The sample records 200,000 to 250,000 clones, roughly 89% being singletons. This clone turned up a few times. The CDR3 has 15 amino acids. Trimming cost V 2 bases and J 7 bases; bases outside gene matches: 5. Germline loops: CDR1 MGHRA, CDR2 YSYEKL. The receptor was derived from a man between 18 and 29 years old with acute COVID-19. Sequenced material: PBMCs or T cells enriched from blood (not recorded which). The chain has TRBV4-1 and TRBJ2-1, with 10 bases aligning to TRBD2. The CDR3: CASSQLAGAVNEQFF. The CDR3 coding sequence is TGCGCCAGCAGCCAACTAGCGGGAGCCGTAAATGAGCAGTTCTTC.